The clone carrying this T cell receptor (beta chain) was counted between two and nine times. Antigen unknown. This sample stems from a study of cytomegalovirus exposure and HLA in healthy donors. General study results and limits: Earlier findings revealed that most TCR beta V segments proved productive either about 87% or about 30% of the time. Reported results showed that the classifier diagnosed cytomegalovirus status with high specificity and sensitivity. Among immune exposure information, only CMV serostatus was available. Per a later analysis, HLA-associated TCR beta chains showed more clonal expansion than other, equally common TCR beta chains.

13 Jbeta primers and 60 Vbeta primers were used for the PCR. The table came from immunoSEQ multiplex PCR; TCRdb's copy has only in-frame clones and leaves some out. The sample has 110,000 or so clones; approximately 83% are singletons. The germline CDR1 and CDR2 sequences are ENHRY and SYGVKD. Trimming stripped 3 bases from V and 0 bases from J, with 11 bases between. The CDR3 length is 15 residues. The sequence came from a woman between 18 and 30 years old in good health and CMV-seronegative. The sample was PBMCs. V usage is TRBV10-3 and J usage is TRBJ1-1, with D perhaps matching TRBD1 (5 bases). The CDR3 is CAISDRSGLNTEAFF. The CDR3 DNA reads TGTGCCATCAGTGATCGGTCAGGGCTGAACACTGAAGCTTTCTTT.